The TCR beta chain under discussion was sequenced for a study of T cell responses to AZD1222 COVID-19 vaccine. Study overall: The analysis combined second doses at about 4 or about 12 weeks.

Comments on this clone: Its antigen is as yet unknown.

Study-level findings and limits: Two AZD1222 doses significantly raised spike-specific TCR breadth and depth over controls. It should be noted that donors were predominantly white British and more often female, and clonal diversity was possibly underestimated. The study sampled repertoires only after the peak T cell response.

The V gene lost 10 bases and the J gene lost 3 bases, with 14 bases spanning the gap. Germline lookup yields CDR1 MNHEY and CDR2 SVGAGI. The CDR3 has 13 residues. The assay was immunoSEQ multiplex PCR, and TCRdb's table has in-frame clones only and misses some. The sample has some 130,000 clones, more than 85% seen once. This chain joins TRBV6-5 and TRBJ2-3; D is perhaps TRBD2 (5 bases). The sample here was peripheral blood, taken on day 0 of AZD1222 vaccination. This receptor was obtained from an adult in good health. The CDR3, as DNA: TGTGCCACCAGGACTCGGGAAACAGATACGCAGTATTTT. This translates into CATRTRETDTQYF.